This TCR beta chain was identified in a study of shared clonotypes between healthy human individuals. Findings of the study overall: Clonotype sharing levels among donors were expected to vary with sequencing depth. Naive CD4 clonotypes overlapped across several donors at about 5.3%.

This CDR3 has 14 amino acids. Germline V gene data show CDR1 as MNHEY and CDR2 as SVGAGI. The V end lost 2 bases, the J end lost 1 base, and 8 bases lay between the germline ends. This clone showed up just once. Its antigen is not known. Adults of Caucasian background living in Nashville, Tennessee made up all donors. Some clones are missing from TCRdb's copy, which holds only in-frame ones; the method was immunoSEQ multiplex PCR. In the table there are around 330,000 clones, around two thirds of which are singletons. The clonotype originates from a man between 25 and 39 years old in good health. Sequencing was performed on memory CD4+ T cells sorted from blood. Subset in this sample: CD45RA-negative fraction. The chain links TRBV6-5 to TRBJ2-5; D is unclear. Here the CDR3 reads CASSYQYSQETQYF. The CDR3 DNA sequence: TGTGCCAGCAGTTACCAATACAGCCAAGAGACCCAGTACTTC.